The rows below give T cell receptor beta chains drawn from one sample of a study of shared clonotypes between healthy human individuals. Repertoires were generated with immunoSEQ multiplex PCR, while TCRdb's copy carries only in-frame clones and drops some. The repertoire holds a few million clones, with around 92% as singletons. Sample: naive CD4+ T cells from PBMCs. The receptors derive from a man younger than 35 in good health. Some clones in this sample may be carry-over from other donors' samples. CDR3s include the opening cysteine and the closing phenylalanine or tryptophan. A D gene is named only where the DNA matches it firmly. Some rows have no size entry. The others give once, few or many, or a class for an expanded clone.

V gene	J gene	clone size	D gene	CDR3 DNA	CDR3 protein
TRBV5-1	TRBJ2-2	.	TRBD1	TGCGCCAGCAGCCCCCCGGGACAGGGAGGAACCGGGGAGCTGTTTTTT	CASSPPGQGGTGELFF
TRBV2	TRBJ1-2	.	.	TGTGCCAGCAGTGTACTGAATCTGTATGGCTACACCTTC	CASSVLNLYGYTF
TRBV28	TRBJ1-2	.	TRBD1	TGTGCCAGCAGCCCCCGGGACAGGGGATGGGACGGCTACACCTTC	CASSPRDRGWDGYTF
TRBV4-1	TRBJ2-5	.	TRBD2	TGCGCCAGCAGCCCGGGACTAGCGGGAGGGCGGGAGACCCAGTACTTC	CASSPGLAGGRETQYF
TRBV7-2	TRBJ2-7	.	TRBD2	TGTGCCAGCAGCCCTATGCGGGGGTCCTACGAGCAGTACTTC	CASSPMRGSYEQYF
TRBV27	TRBJ1-1	.	.	TGTGCCAGCAGTCCATGGGCGGGGAACACTGAAGCTTTCTTT	CASSPWAGNTEAFF
TRBV23-1	TRBJ2-3	.	.	TGCGCCAGCAGTCCGGGATTCCGGCGCGGGGGCACAGATACGCAGTATTTT	CASSPGFRRGGTDTQYF
TRBV10-3	TRBJ1-1	.	.	TGTGCCATCAGTGCCAGATTCCCAAGGCTGAACACTGAAGCTTTCTTT	CAISARFPRLNTEAFF
TRBV5-1	TRBJ1-4	once	TRBD1	TGCGCCAGCAGGCCACAGGGGCGGGGGACTAATGAAAAACTGTTTTTT	CASRPQGRGTNEKLFF
TRBV6-5	TRBJ2-1	once	.	TGTGCCAGCAGTTACTCGAGGACGGTACCAGGCGCGCAGTTCTTC	CASSYSRTVPGAQFF